This T cell receptor (beta chain) was recovered during a study of CXCR3-negative and CXCR3-positive naive CD8 T cells. Broader study findings: TRBV-TRBJ usage was alike in naive CXCR3-negative and CXCR3-positive cells but differed in memory cells. Greater hydrophobicity was found in TRB CDR3s of CXCR3-positive naive cells than of CXCR3-negative naive cells.

About this clonotype: The antigen remains unidentified.

The study made its TRB cDNA libraries by 5' RACE, adding UMI labels. Using the 5' RACE reads, TCRdb records one entry per CDR3 protein without DNA. The table lists about 120,000 distinct CDR3 sequences, with approximately 0.4% in the top ten. This CDR3 has 15 amino acids. This TCR derives from a human donor in good health. Some clones in this sample may be carry-over from other donors' samples. What was sequenced was naive CXCR3+ CD8+ T cells from blood. The subset is: CD45RO-CCR7+CD27+CD95- naive CD8+ T cells expressing CXCR3 (TNR3+). The chain carries TRBV12-3 or TRBV12-4 and TRBJ2-1; no DNA is available, so the TRBD2 call from TCRdb remains unchecked. CDR3: CASSLVGEGLWEQFF.